This is a list of T cell receptor beta chains from one sample in a study of T cell responses to AZD1222 COVID-19 vaccine. Sequenced by immunoSEQ multiplex PCR; TCRdb stores in-frame clones only, minus some. The repertoire holds 150,000 or so clones, around 94% seen once, with over 4.5% in the top ten. Source: peripheral blood, taken 28 days after the second AZD1222 dose. All receptors derive from an adult who received the AZD1222 COVID-19 vaccine. The CDR3 runs from the conserved cysteine through the conserved F or W. The D gene is left open where the match is weak. The size field is filled for only some rows; it gives once, few, many or a size class.

V gene: TRBV19
D gene: TRBD2
J gene: TRBJ2-7
clone size: -
CDR3 DNA: TGTGCCAGTAGTAGGAGCGGGAATCTATTACTCTACGAGCAGTACTTC
CDR3 protein: CASSRSGNLLLYEQYF

V gene: TRBV6-5
D gene: -
J gene: TRBJ1-1
clone size: -
CDR3 DNA: TGTGCCAGCAGTTACGAGGAGAGCACTGAAGCTTTCTTT
CDR3 protein: CASSYEESTEAFF

V gene: TRBV11-2
D gene: TRBD2
J gene: TRBJ2-5
clone size: -
CDR3 DNA: TGTGCCAGCAGCTTTCGACTAGCGGGAGGTCGGGAAGGAGAGACCCAGTACTTC
CDR3 protein: CASSFRLAGGREGETQYF

V gene: TRBV14
D gene: -
J gene: TRBJ1-2
clone size: -
CDR3 DNA: TGTGCCAGCAGCCATTCTAGGGGGAATGGCTACACCTTC
CDR3 protein: CASSHSRGNGYTF

V gene: TRBV3-1/TRBV3-2
D gene: -
J gene: TRBJ1-5
clone size: -
CDR3 DNA: TGTGCCAGCAGCCAGTCGGGGTGGAAGCCCCAGCATTTT
CDR3 protein: CASSQSGWKPQHF

V gene: TRBV19
D gene: -
J gene: TRBJ1-2
clone size: once
CDR3 DNA: TGTGCCAGTGGGGATCCCGGGGGCGGCTACACCTTC
CDR3 protein: CASGDPGGGYTF

V gene: TRBV19
D gene: -
J gene: TRBJ2-5
clone size: -
CDR3 DNA: TGTGCCAGTAGGAACGAAGGGCGGATGGAGACCCAGTACTTC
CDR3 protein: CASRNEGRMETQYF

V gene: TRBV28
D gene: -
J gene: TRBJ2-2
clone size: once
CDR3 DNA: TGTGCCAGCAGTTTCGGTAGCATGAACACCGGGGAGCTGTTTTTT
CDR3 protein: CASSFGSMNTGELFF

V gene: TRBV10-3
D gene: -
J gene: TRBJ1-2
clone size: -
CDR3 DNA: TGTGCCATCAGTGATCGTAATGCCATCTACACCTTC
CDR3 protein: CAISDRNAIYTF

V gene: TRBV5-5
D gene: -
J gene: TRBJ1-5
clone size: few
CDR3 DNA: TGTGCCAGCAGCTTGGCCACGGGGGACAATCAGCCCCAGCATTTT
CDR3 protein: CASSLATGDNQPQHF

V gene: TRBV5-4
D gene: TRBD2
J gene: TRBJ2-1
clone size: -
CDR3 DNA: TGTGCCAGCAGCTTGGCCGCGGGAGGGCCGGTTGAGCAGTTCTTC
CDR3 protein: CASSLAAGGPVEQFF

V gene: TRBV27
D gene: TRBD1
J gene: TRBJ1-1
clone size: -
CDR3 DNA: TGTGCCAGCAGCCGGGACAGGGGTGAGGGGTACACTGAAGCTTTCTTT
CDR3 protein: CASSRDRGEGYTEAFF

V gene: TRBV10-3
D gene: -
J gene: TRBJ1-1
clone size: -
CDR3 DNA: TGTGCCACCTCGACCTTTACCAACACTGAAGCTTTCTTT
CDR3 protein: CATSTFTNTEAFF

V gene: TRBV6-2/TRBV6-3
D gene: TRBD1
J gene: TRBJ1-2
clone size: once
CDR3 DNA: TGTGCCAGCAGTTACTCCCCAGGGGGACCTTATGGCTACACCTTC
CDR3 protein: CASSYSPGGPYGYTF

V gene: TRBV5-6
D gene: TRBD2
J gene: TRBJ2-1
clone size: -
CDR3 DNA: TGTGCCAGCAGCTCCCCGACTAGCGGCCACAATGAGCAGTTCTTC
CDR3 protein: CASSSPTSGHNEQFF

V gene: TRBV13
D gene: -
J gene: TRBJ1-2
clone size: -
CDR3 DNA: TGTGCCAGCAGCTTAGGCCGGGGGGTTAACTATGGCTACACCTTC
CDR3 protein: CASSLGRGVNYGYTF

V gene: TRBV4-2
D gene: TRBD1
J gene: TRBJ1-3
clone size: -
CDR3 DNA: TGTGCCAGCAGCCACGCCCCAAAGGGACAGGGGCGGGTAGATGGAAACACCATATATTTT
CDR3 protein: CASSHAPKGQGRVDGNTIYF

V gene: TRBV27
D gene: TRBD2
J gene: TRBJ2-2
clone size: -
CDR3 DNA: TGTGCCAGCAGTTTTAGATCGTATAGCGGGAGGGCGAACACCGGGGAGCTGTTTTTT
CDR3 protein: CASSFRSYSGRANTGELFF

V gene: TRBV19
D gene: -
J gene: TRBJ2-1
clone size: -
CDR3 DNA: TGTGCCAGTAGTATAGCCCTCGGGACTTCAGAGCAGTTCTTC
CDR3 protein: CASSIALGTSEQFF

V gene: TRBV2
D gene: -
J gene: TRBJ1-5
clone size: -
CDR3 DNA: TGTGCCAGCAGTGAACAGGGAAATCAGCCCCAGCATTTT
CDR3 protein: CASSEQGNQPQHF

V gene: TRBV5-5
D gene: -
J gene: TRBJ2-7
clone size: -
CDR3 DNA: TGTGCCAGCAGCTTGCAAGGAGGCGAGCAGTACTTC
CDR3 protein: CASSLQGGEQYF

V gene: TRBV28
D gene: -
J gene: TRBJ1-1
clone size: -
CDR3 DNA: TGTGCCAGCAGTTCCACAGGGAGTAACACTGAAGCTTTCTTT
CDR3 protein: CASSSTGSNTEAFF

V gene: TRBV7-6
D gene: TRBD1
J gene: TRBJ1-1
clone size: -
CDR3 DNA: TGTGCCAGCAGCGCCCGACAGGGGGCGAACACTGAAGCTTTCTTT
CDR3 protein: CASSARQGANTEAFF

V gene: TRBV6-5
D gene: -
J gene: TRBJ2-3
clone size: -
CDR3 DNA: TGTGCCAGCAGTTACGACAGCAGCACAGATACGCAGTATTTT
CDR3 protein: CASSYDSSTDTQYF

V gene: TRBV28
D gene: TRBD1
J gene: TRBJ1-1
clone size: -
CDR3 DNA: TGTGCCAGCAGTATACCGACAGGGCCTGAAGCTTTCTTT
CDR3 protein: CASSIPTGPEAFF

V gene: TRBV4-3
D gene: -
J gene: TRBJ2-7
clone size: -
CDR3 DNA: TGCGCCAGCAGCCAAGCAGCTTTTGGAGGGGGGTACGAGCAGTACTTC
CDR3 protein: CASSQAAFGGGYEQYF

V gene: TRBV2
D gene: -
J gene: TRBJ2-3
clone size: -
CDR3 DNA: TGTGCCAGCAGGAGGGCCAGCGGGACAGATACGCAGTATTTT
CDR3 protein: CASRRASGTDTQYF

V gene: TRBV2
D gene: -
J gene: TRBJ1-2
clone size: -
CDR3 DNA: TGTGCCAGCAGTGGAGGGACGGACTATGGCTACACCTTC
CDR3 protein: CASSGGTDYGYTF

V gene: TRBV6-5
D gene: -
J gene: TRBJ2-7
clone size: -
CDR3 DNA: TGTGCCAGCAGTCTAATGGGGGGTTACGAGCAGTACTTC
CDR3 protein: CASSLMGGYEQYF

V gene: TRBV7-8
D gene: TRBD1
J gene: TRBJ2-6
clone size: -
CDR3 DNA: TGTGCCAGCAGGGAGGACAGGGCTGGGGCCAACGTCCTGACTTTC
CDR3 protein: CASREDRAGANVLTF

V gene: TRBV25-1
D gene: -
J gene: TRBJ2-1
clone size: -
CDR3 DNA: TGTGCCAGCAGTGAATCGGAGTGGGGTGAGCAGTTCTTC
CDR3 protein: CASSESEWGEQFF

V gene: TRBV6-1
D gene: -
J gene: TRBJ1-5
clone size: -
CDR3 DNA: TGTGCCAGCAGTGAATTGGGGGGAGGGCAGCCCCAGCATTTT
CDR3 protein: CASSELGGGQPQHF

V gene: TRBV5-6
D gene: TRBD2
J gene: TRBJ2-2
clone size: -
CDR3 DNA: TGTGCCAGCAGCTTGTCTAAGCGGGATACCACCGGGGAGCTGTTTTTT
CDR3 protein: CASSLSKRDTTGELFF

V gene: TRBV7-9
D gene: TRBD2
J gene: TRBJ2-5
clone size: -
CDR3 DNA: TGTGCCAGCAGCTTAGAGGGGACTAGCGGGACAAGGACCCAGTACTTC
CDR3 protein: CASSLEGTSGTRTQYF

V gene: TRBV19
D gene: TRBD1
J gene: TRBJ1-2
clone size: -
CDR3 DNA: TGTGCCAGTAGTCGACGGGACAGAAACTATGGCTACACCTTC
CDR3 protein: CASSRRDRNYGYTF

V gene: TRBV4-3
D gene: TRBD2
J gene: TRBJ2-3
clone size: -
CDR3 DNA: TGCGCCAGCAGCCAAGGGGCTAGCGGGAGGCCCTTCACAGATACGCAGTATTTT
CDR3 protein: CASSQGASGRPFTDTQYF

V gene: TRBV7-2
D gene: -
J gene: TRBJ1-1
clone size: -
CDR3 DNA: TGTGCCAGCAGCTTCAGATACGATGGGGGCACTGAAGCTTTCTTT
CDR3 protein: CASSFRYDGGTEAFF

V gene: TRBV28
D gene: -
J gene: TRBJ2-1
clone size: -
CDR3 DNA: TGTGCCAGCACCCGGGGGTTTTCCGGGAATGAGCAGTTCTTC
CDR3 protein: CASTRGFSGNEQFF

V gene: TRBV2
D gene: -
J gene: TRBJ2-1
clone size: -
CDR3 DNA: TGTGCCAGCAGTGACCAAATACCTGTCTACAATGAGCAGTTCTTC
CDR3 protein: CASSDQIPVYNEQFF

V gene: TRBV18
D gene: -
J gene: TRBJ2-7
clone size: -
CDR3 DNA: TGTGCCAGCTCACCAGAAATTAGTGGTGGCGAGCAGTACTTC
CDR3 protein: CASSPEISGGEQYF

V gene: TRBV7-9
D gene: -
J gene: TRBJ2-3
clone size: -
CDR3 DNA: TGTGCCAGCAGCTTCACAGGTAGTCTCTCTCCAGATACGCAGTATTTT
CDR3 protein: CASSFTGSLSPDTQYF

V gene: TRBV11-3
D gene: -
J gene: TRBJ2-3
clone size: -
CDR3 DNA: TGTGCCAGCAGCTTAAACGGCGGGAGCACAGATACGCAGTATTTT
CDR3 protein: CASSLNGGSTDTQYF

V gene: TRBV10-3
D gene: -
J gene: TRBJ1-2
clone size: few
CDR3 DNA: TGTGCCACCACAGATATTAACTATGGCTACACCTTC
CDR3 protein: CATTDINYGYTF

V gene: TRBV5-8
D gene: TRBD2
J gene: TRBJ2-4
clone size: -
CDR3 DNA: TGTGCCAGCAGCCGATTTCCGACTAGCGGGAGCTATACCATTCAGTACTTC
CDR3 protein: CASSRFPTSGSYTIQYF

V gene: TRBV7-6
D gene: TRBD2
J gene: TRBJ2-1
clone size: -
CDR3 DNA: TGTGCCAGCAGCTTAGGACTAGCGGGAGTTGCTGAGCAGTTCTTC
CDR3 protein: CASSLGLAGVAEQFF

V gene: TRBV4-1
D gene: -
J gene: TRBJ1-2
clone size: once
CDR3 DNA: TGCGCCAGCAGCCAATCGGGCCTGAACTATGGCTACACCTTC
CDR3 protein: CASSQSGLNYGYTF

V gene: TRBV10-1
D gene: -
J gene: TRBJ2-2
clone size: -
CDR3 DNA: TGCGCCAGCTCCCTCGGGGGGAACACCGGGGAGCTGTTTTTT
CDR3 protein: CASSLGGNTGELFF

V gene: TRBV2
D gene: -
J gene: TRBJ1-1
clone size: -
CDR3 DNA: TGTGCCAGCAGTGAAGGACTGCGGAACACTGAAGCTTTCTTT
CDR3 protein: CASSEGLRNTEAFF

V gene: TRBV7-9
D gene: -
J gene: TRBJ2-1
clone size: -
CDR3 DNA: TGTGCCAGCAGACGTTCCACAGGGAATGAGCAGTTCTTC
CDR3 protein: CASRRSTGNEQFF